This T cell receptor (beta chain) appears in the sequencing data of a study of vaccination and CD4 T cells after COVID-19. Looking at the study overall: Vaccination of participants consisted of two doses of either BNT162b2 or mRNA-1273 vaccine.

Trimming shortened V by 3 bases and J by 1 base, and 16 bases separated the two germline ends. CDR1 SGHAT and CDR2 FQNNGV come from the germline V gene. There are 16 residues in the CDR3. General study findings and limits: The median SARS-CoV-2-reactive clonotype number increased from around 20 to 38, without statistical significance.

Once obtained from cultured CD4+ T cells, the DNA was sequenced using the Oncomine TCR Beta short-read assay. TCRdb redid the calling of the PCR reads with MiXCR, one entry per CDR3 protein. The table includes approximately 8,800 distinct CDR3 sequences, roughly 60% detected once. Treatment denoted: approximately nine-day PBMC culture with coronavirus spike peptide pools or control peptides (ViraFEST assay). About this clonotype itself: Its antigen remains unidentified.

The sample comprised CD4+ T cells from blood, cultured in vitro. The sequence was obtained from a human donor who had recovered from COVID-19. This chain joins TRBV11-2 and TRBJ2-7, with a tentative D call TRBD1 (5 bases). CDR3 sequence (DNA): TGTGCCAGCAGCTTTAAAGCCCAACAGGCATCCTACGAGCAGTACTTC. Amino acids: CASSFKAQQASYEQYF.